Detailed here is one TCR beta chain. The target of this receptor is not known. The cohort consisted of more than 650 healthy bone marrow donors. At the time of sampling, all cohort members were nominally healthy, though unrecorded immune exposures were likely present. The donor tested CMV seronegative and was one of the 352 seronegative cohort members. A peripheral blood sample was provided by each donor, and peripheral blood mononuclear cells were used for TCR beta sequencing. Genomic DNA was extracted from the blood cell samples with the Qiagen DNeasy Blood Extraction Kit. At the junction V is shortened by 4 bases and J by 2 bases, with 9 bases in between. The CDR3 numbers 14 residues from cysteine through phenylalanine. Of all the DNA, just the CDR3 is kept, 42 bases in frame from base 1. Per the germline V gene, SNHLY is the CDR1 and FYNNEI is the CDR2. Libraries were constructed by the immunoSEQ multiplex PCR assay. The multiplex PCR relied on a mix of 60 forward primers for TCR Vbeta segments and 13 reverse primers for TCR Jbeta segments. Amplification of the CDR3 region of rearranged TCR beta genes was performed with a multiplex PCR assay on genomic DNA. The amplified TCR beta libraries were sequenced on the Illumina HiSeq System as 87-base-pair reads. The authors' analysis ran thus. A later analysis tallied 75 million to 95 million unique TCR beta chains across the 640 or so repertoires, and approximately 11 million of those chains were shared by two or more donors. To remove PCR and sequencing errors, raw reads were error-corrected and collapsed into unique sequences using a nearest-neighbor algorithm that merged closely related sequences. CDR3 sequences were aligned to IMGT reference sequences to assign V, D and J gene segments. For a sequence to be retained, at least a six-nucleotide match to both a V gene segment and a J gene segment was required. Rearrangements were classified as productive when the CDR3 lacked stop codons and remained in frame with V and J, and all other rearrangements were classified as non-productive. Following IMGT convention, CDR3 was defined as the stretch from the second conserved V-encoded cysteine to the conserved J-encoded phenylalanine. The earlier analysis of 587 of the donors excluded sequences that lacked an unambiguous match to a single V gene segment. In an earlier analysis of roughly 600 of the donors, a V segment was called functional when productive rearrangements were above 56.7%, and segregating when the standard deviation between donors exceeded 5%. To diagnose cytomegalovirus status from the catalog of TCR beta chain sequences, a statistical classification framework was built. A later analysis assigned V and J genes by comparing TCR nucleotide sequences with IMGT/GENE-DB human TR gene sequences. The TCRdist pipeline was used in a later analysis to assign CDR3 sequences and most-parsimonious VDJ recombination scenarios. In a later analysis, each TCR beta chain was defined by its CDR3 amino acid sequence together with its V-gene family, and reads lacking a unique V-gene family were excluded. As a way to deal with suspected cross-contamination and a sequencing artifact, a later analysis dropped nearly 600 nucleotide sequences that were highly shared and had low generation probability. For each public chain, a later analysis derived a clonal expansion index from normalized ranks of inferred template counts within each repertoire. A later analysis computed generation probabilities with a VDJ recombination model fitted to out-of-frame rearrangements, and checked the results against IGoR. A later analysis scored TCR-TCR, TCR-HLA and TCR-CMV co-occurrence with hypergeometric tests, applying a repertoire-size bias correction to TCR pairs. False discovery rates were estimated in a later analysis by permuting HLA or CMV assignments 20 times. In a later analysis, co-occurring TCRs were grouped using DBSCAN, with TCRdist sequence similarity added in when clustering inside HLA-allele-positive subsets. Co-occurrence clustering excluded repertoires with fewer than 30,000 or more than 120,000 public chains, plus five with anomalous nucleotide sharing. The table comes from immuneACCESS by way of TCRdb, which keeps in-frame sequences with V and J called. Part of the clones is missing from these tables; in studies checked, under half for an unresolved V gene and the rest for unknown reasons. V and J calls and clone size are those listed in that table; D and trimming were worked out from the DNA. The table for this sample shows tens of thousands of clones. About 4% of the sample belongs to the ten largest clones.

These data belong to a study of cytomegalovirus exposure and HLA in healthy donors (TCRdb year 2017). About the investigation overall: According to an earlier analysis of 450 to 650 of the donors, roughly 180 million T cells yielded 117 million unique TCR beta sequences and less than 300 Gb of sequence data. An early release that covered approximately 600 HLA-typed donors contained 300 to 350 gigabases of sequencing data and 65 million to 100 million unique TCR sequences. The genetic ancestry cluster associated with self-reported Caucasian donors included 70% to 85% of the approximately 400 genotyped donors. The study aimed to test whether signatures of past pathogen exposure could be identified by cataloging public T cell receptors. The T cell repertoires of 666 subjects were profiled by immunosequencing and related to cytomegalovirus serostatus. A separate validation cohort of approximately 130 different subjects was used in addition to the roughly 620-subject first cohort. To predict cytomegalovirus infection status, the study brought together high-throughput TCR immunosequencing, statistical association of individual TCRs with disease status, and machine learning. A later analysis re-examined previously published TCR beta repertoires from several hundred donors and added high-resolution HLA genotyping to investigate patterns of TCR occurrence. In the later analysis, no new phenotypic data were used to find candidate immune exposures; instead, reliance was placed on TCR beta sequences and their occurrence across donors. An earlier analysis of nearly 600 of the donors applied high-throughput TCR beta sequencing to assess whether each TCR beta V gene segment acted as functional or pseudogenic. Donor age, sex, ethnicity and CMV serostatus were compiled together with the repertoire data. Genome-wide SNP genotypes for about three fifths of the 666 donors were used in a later genetic analysis, which treated that subset as a discovery cohort. All discovery cohort repertoires had been generated on a single sequencing platform. HLA typing covered class I and class II loci at four-digit resolution. The number of donors typed differed by locus, with 629-630 for A, B, C, DRB1 and DQB1, roughly 520 for DQA1, 600 to 610 for DPA1, and some 450 for DPB1. About five DR-DQ haplotypes were treated as single units for association and clustering because of strong linkage in the cohort. Among around 400 genotyped donors of the cohort, an average of approximately 240,000 unique TCR beta nucleotide sequences was sequenced per donor, of which about 19% were non-productive. General conclusions and limits of the study: Only TCR beta chains were sequenced in this cohort, and the absence of alpha or paired-chain data limited detectable features. The sequencing pipeline was judged likely to have produced a cluster of highly shared sequence variants as a technical artifact. Sequencing depth was assumed to be roughly uniform across donors in the presence/absence analyses, though that assumption may not hold. An earlier analysis of approximately 600 of the donors showed that most TCR beta V segments appeared in productive rearrangements either about 87% or about 30% of the time, which broadly matched IMGT annotations. In vitro tests confirmed that a few of the cytomegalovirus-associated TCR beta chains recognize cytomegalovirus antigens. When HLA alleles, especially DR and DQ, strongly co-occurred, attributing TCR associations to individual alleles was difficult. The study gave a list of under 200 TCR beta chains associated with cytomegalovirus. It was suggested by the authors that the approach could potentially be generalized to other disease states and immunological phenotypes. Compared with the roughly 600-donor mean, donors in an Asian-associated ancestry cluster had fewer N-insertions in productive TCRs, according to a later genetic analysis. Linkage disequilibrium might explain the correlated functional status among segregating V segments, but an unknown experimental factor could not be excluded. A later genetic analysis associated a missense DCLRE1C variant with V-gene and J-gene trimming of TCR beta chains, and an independent cohort replicated the association. A further reported finding was that TCR beta sequences accurately predicted the HLA-A and HLA-B alleles for most subjects in the first cohort. Cytomegalovirus status was reported to be diagnosed by the classifier with high specificity and sensitivity in both the original and validation cohorts. Most TCR sequences were seen in very few donors, while some public TCRs were found in many individuals. Because HLA typing was missing for some donors at each locus, association tests included only the typed subset. A later analysis reported that several top co-occurrence clusters appeared linked to parvovirus B19, influenza, CMV and Epstein-Barr virus. Because counts were too low, seventeen rarely observed V segments, including chromosome 9 orphons, were excluded from the earlier analysis of several hundred of the donors. Compared with equally common non-associated chains, HLA-associated TCR beta chains in a later analysis were more clonally expanded and had lower generation probabilities. Specific HLA alleles were associated with roughly 17,000 TCR beta sequences at a false discovery rate of 0.05 in a later analysis. Most CMV-associated TCR beta chains appeared to be HLA-restricted in a later analysis, and the HLA associations seemed to be driven largely by CMV exposure. CMV serostatus was the only immune exposure information available for the cohort. According to a later analysis, TCR association rates differed among HLA loci, with DRB1 alleles showing the most associated TCRs and HLA-C alleles showing the fewest. The 87-base-pair reads could not distinguish some IMGT-functional V segments, including TRBV6-2 and TRBV6-3, so those segments were excluded.

Here the chain combines TRBV2 and TRBJ1-5; the D gene is perhaps TRBD1, from 6 matching bases. The sample comprised PBMCs. This clonotype was sampled from a male donor in good health and CMV-seronegative. The sequenced DNA is TGTGCCAGCAGTGTGGACAGCCGCAATCAGCCCCAGCATTTT. This sequence encodes CASSVDSRNQPQHF. Joined to the reference TRBV2 and TRBJ1-5 proteins, this CDR3 gives the full variable domain: EPEVTQTPSHQVTQMGQEVILRCVPISNHLYFYWYRQILGQKVEFLVSFYNNEISEKSEIFDDQFSVERPDGSNFTLKIRSTKLEDSAMYFCASSVDSRNQPQHFGDGTRLSIL.